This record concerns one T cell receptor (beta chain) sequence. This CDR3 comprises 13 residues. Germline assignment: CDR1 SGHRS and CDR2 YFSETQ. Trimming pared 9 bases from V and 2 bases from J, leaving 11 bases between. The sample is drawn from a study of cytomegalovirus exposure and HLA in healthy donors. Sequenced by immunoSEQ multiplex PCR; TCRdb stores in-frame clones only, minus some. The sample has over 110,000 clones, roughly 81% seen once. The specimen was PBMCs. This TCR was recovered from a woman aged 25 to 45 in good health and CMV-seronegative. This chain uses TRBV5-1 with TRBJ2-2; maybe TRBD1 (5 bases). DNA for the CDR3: TGCGCCACCTCCGGACACAACACCGGGGAGCTGTTTTTT. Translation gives CATSGHNTGELFF.